Listed here are 25 T cell receptor beta chains from one sample, sequenced in a study of blood T cell repertoires in COVID-19. TCRdb keeps only in-frame clones here, not all; method: immunoSEQ multiplex PCR. Of more than 250,000 clones listed, about 89% are singletons. Sequencing was performed on peripheral blood. The source of these receptors is a man aged 18 to 30 who had recovered from COVID-19.

The CDR3 here is CASRDRSTDTQYF. In nucleotides, the CDR3 is TGTGCCAGCAGGGACAGAAGCACAGATACGCAGTATTTT. This chain joins TRBV6-5 and TRBJ2-3; D might be TRBD1 (6 bases). Per the germline V gene, CDR1 is MNHEY and CDR2 is SVGAGI. CDR3 size: 13 residues. V lost 6 bases to trimming and J lost 0 bases, with 7 bases between them.

J is TRBJ2-7 and V is TRBV5-1; TRBD2 aligns across 8 bases. J lost 0 bases, V lost 2 bases, and 4 bases had no gene match. The CDR3 has 15 amino acids. Germline V gives CDR1 SGHRS, CDR2 YFSETQ. As DNA, the CDR3 is TGCGCCAGCAGCTTAGGACTAGCCCACTCCTACGAGCAGTACTTC. Translated: CASSLGLAHSYEQYF.

The V gene is TRBV27, the J gene TRBJ1-1; no firm D call. V was shortened by 5 bases and J by 2 bases, with 12 bases between the two germline ends. The CDR3 loop spans 14 amino acids. Germline V CDR1 and CDR2: MNHEY, SMNVEV (reference sequence). The CDR3 is CASSPVLSNTEAFF. DNA for the CDR3: TGTGCCAGCAGTCCCGTCCTCTCCAACACTGAAGCTTTCTTT.

V usage is TRBV4-1 and J usage is TRBJ1-6, with D maybe TRBD1 (6 bases). The CDR3 consists of 15 residues. Trimming left V 1 base short and J 7 bases short, with 11 bases between. Germline V gene data show CDR1 as MGHRA and CDR2 as YSYEKL. In DNA, the CDR3 is TGCGCCAGCAGCCAAGTCCTGGGACAAAATTCACCCCTCCACTTT. Encoded protein: CASSQVLGQNSPLHF.

There are a few counts of this clone. The J gene is TRBJ1-5, the V gene TRBV7-9, with 7 bases that match TRBD1. Germline CDR1 reads SEHNR; CDR2 reads FQNEAQ (reference sequence). After removal of 5 bases from V and 1 base from J, the junction contained 5 bases not matched to a gene. This CDR3 is built from 15 residues. For the CDR3, the DNA is TGTGCCAGCAGCGGAGGGGGCGGCAGCAATCAGCCCCAGCATTTT. Translating gives CASSGGGGSNQPQHF.

The rearrangement links TRBV19 to TRBJ2-7, with 13 positions matching TRBD2. Germline V gives CDR1 LNHDA, CDR2 SQIVND (reference sequence). This CDR3 is 12 amino acids long. The trim removed 8 bases at V and 9 bases at J, leaving 4 bases unmatched. Written as DNA, the CDR3 is TGTGCCAGTGGGACTAGCGGGAAAGTGCAGTACTTC. Amino acid sequence: CASGTSGKVQYF.

This clone has a single count. The chain couples TRBV15 to TRBJ2-5; D unclear. The ends were cut back, 0 bases at V and 1 base at J, with 6 bases in the middle. The CDR3 runs 14 residues. CDR1 is LNHNV, CDR2 YYDKDF, per germline (reference sequence). The CDR3 DNA reads TGTGCCACCAGCAGAGATGACACCCAAGAGACCCAGTACTTC. This sequence encodes CATSRDDTQETQYF.

The CDR3 nucleotides read TGTGCCAGCAGGGCACTGCTAGCGGACCGACTCTACGAGCAGTACTTC. Its protein is CASRALLADRLYEQYF. The chain combines TRBV2 with TRBJ2-7, with TRBD2 identical over 7 bases. The CDR3 length is 16 residues. V lost 6 bases and J lost 3; bases outside the gene matches: 14. Germline V gene sequence: CDR1 SNHLY, CDR2 FYNNEI.

The chain recombines TRBV5-1 with TRBJ2-1; TRBD2 might be the D (5 bases). Per germline, CDR1 SGHRS and CDR2 YFSETQ. V gave up 0 bases and J gave up 8 bases, with 12 bases separating them. This CDR3 comprises 14 residues. The CDR3 nucleotides read TGCGCCAGCAGCTTGGGCCGTACAGCGGATGAGCAGTTCTTC. Protein: CASSLGRTADEQFF.

CDR3 sequence: CASSPRQGASETQYF. The CDR3 bases are TGTGCCAGCAGCCCAAGACAGGGGGCGTCGGAGACCCAGTACTTC. The chain uses TRBV7-9 and TRBJ2-5; 10 bases map to TRBD1. V dropped 5 bases and J dropped 5; count of bases not matched to a gene: 8. CDR3 length: 15 amino acids. Germline CDR1 reads SEHNR; CDR2 reads FQNEAQ (reference sequence).

This chain links TRBV3-1 (or the pseudogene TRBV3-2) with TRBJ1-5; D is uncertain. The length of the CDR3 is 12 residues. V was clipped by 1 base and J by 6 bases, with 4 bases between them. Germline V gene lookup returns CDR1 LGHDT and CDR2 YNNKEL (reference sequence). CDR3 coding DNA: TGTGCCAGCAGCCAAGGTCGTCAGCCCCAGCATTTT. It specifies CASSQGRQPQHF.

The CDR3 reads CASSLGQGNGGNTIYF. CDR3 sequence (DNA): TGTGCCAGCAGCTTGGGACAGGGTAACGGTGGAAACACCATATATTTT. The chain uses TRBV5-6 and TRBJ1-3; 7 bases map to TRBD1. The CDR3 extends over 16 amino acids. Looked up from germline, CDR1 is SGHDT and CDR2 is YYEEEE. V lost 0 bases, J lost 3 bases, and 6 bases stayed unmatched.

The V gene is TRBV5-1, the J gene TRBJ2-3; the match to TRBD2 covers 13 bases. With 4 bases clipped from V and 6 bases from J, the junction kept 8 bases outside the gene matches. Germline CDR1 is SGHRS and CDR2 is YFSETQ. The CDR3 spans 16 residues. The CDR3 region has the DNA TGCGCCAGCAGCCCCCCCGGACTAGCGGGAGCTGATACGCAGTATTTT. This translates into CASSPPGLAGADTQYF.

This chain uses TRBV2 with TRBJ1-6; TRBD1 agrees at 8 bases. The CDR3 extends over 14 amino acids. Germline values: CDR1 SNHLY, CDR2 FYNNEI. J was trimmed by 10 bases and V by 4 bases; bases with no gene match: 6. The CDR3 reads CASSATGEWSPLHF. In DNA, the CDR3 is TGTGCCAGCAGTGCGACAGGGGAATGGTCACCCCTCCACTTT.

The rearrangement links TRBV29-1 to TRBJ2-3; 8 positions agree with TRBD1. The V and J ends lost 6 bases and 1 base, in that order; junction bases with no gene match: 3. The V gene's germline CDR1 is SQVTM and CDR2 ANQGSEA. The CDR3 totals 13 residues. In nucleotides, the CDR3 is TGCAGCGTGCAGGGGGCCGGCACAGATACGCAGTATTTT. It yields the protein CSVQGAGTDTQYF.

This clone showed up just once. The chain recombines TRBV18 with TRBJ1-2; the match to TRBD1 covers 9 bases. The germline gives CDR1 KGHSH, CDR2 LQKENI. The CDR3 extends over 13 amino acids. V gave up 6 bases and J gave up 4 bases; unmatched junction bases: 3. The CDR3 loop reads CASSRQGGYGYTF. For the CDR3, the DNA is TGTGCCAGCTCCCGACAGGGGGGCTATGGCTACACCTTC.

This sequence joins TRBV5-8 and TRBJ2-3, with D maybe TRBD1 (6 bases). CDR1 and CDR2 (germline): SGHTS, YDEGEE. The CDR3 is 14 residues long. Trimming shortened V by 1 base and J by 4 bases, and 10 bases separated the two germline ends. The CDR3 region has the DNA TGTGCCAGCAGCTTGTTGGGGGCCTCAGATACGCAGTATTTT. This sequence encodes CASSLLGASDTQYF.

The sample holds one count of this clone. This CDR3 is also generated by other DNA sequences in the sample. The chain joins TRBV18 to TRBJ1-1, with 11 nucleotides matching TRBD1. V dropped 2 bases and J dropped 8; count of bases not matched to a gene: 1. Germline V gene sequence: CDR1 KGHSH, CDR2 LQKENI. The CDR3 runs to 13 residues. The CDR3 sequence is CASSPGTGGEAFF. CDR3 nucleotides: TGTGCCAGCTCACCAGGGACAGGGGGGGAAGCTTTCTTT. The complete variable domain, with remaining parts taken from reference TRBV18 and TRBJ1-1, reads NAGVMQNPRHLVRRRGQEARLRCSPMKGHSHVYWYRQLPEEGLKFMVYLQKENIIDESGMPKERFSAEFPKEGPSILRIQQVVRGDSAAYFCASSPGTGGEAFFGQGTRLTVV.

The chain joins TRBV4-2 to TRBJ2-2, with 9 bases that match TRBD1. The CDR3 has 17 amino acids. Per germline, CDR1 LGHNA and CDR2 YNFKEQ. V was pared by 0 bases and J by 6 bases, with 8 bases of the junction left unmatched. CDR3 sequence reads: CASSQDSTGGVAGELFF. CDR3 bases: TGTGCCAGCAGCCAAGATTCAACAGGGGGCGTCGCCGGGGAGCTGTTTTTT.

The chain couples TRBV18 to TRBJ1-1, with 7 bases identical to TRBD1. This CDR3 comprises 16 residues. V dropped 5 bases and J dropped 3; count of bases not matched to a gene: 12. Per the germline V gene, CDR1 is KGHSH and CDR2 is LQKENI. The CDR3 region is CASSFNNRGRDTEAFF. For the CDR3, the DNA is TGTGCCAGCTCATTTAATAACAGGGGCAGGGACACTGAAGCTTTCTTT.

This clone occurred once. This rearrangement joins TRBV6-5 to TRBJ2-5; 9 positions agree with TRBD2. Germline CDR1 reads MNHEY; CDR2 reads SVGAGI. Trimming took 8 bases from V and 3 from J; bases not matched to a gene: 1. The length of the CDR3 is 12 residues. The CDR3 is CASASGEETQYF. CDR3 DNA sequence: TGTGCCAGCGCTAGCGGGGAAGAGACCCAGTACTTC.

The chain has TRBV5-1 and TRBJ2-1; TRBD2 aligns across 13 bases. The V gene end was trimmed by 3 bases and the J gene end by 10 bases; junction bases not matched to a gene: 4. CDR1 SGHRS and CDR2 YFSETQ come from the germline V gene. This CDR3 is 14 amino acids long. CDR3 region: CASSWTSGRDEQFF. CDR3 bases: TGCGCCAGCAGCTGGACTAGCGGGAGAGACGAGCAGTTCTTC.

The chain has TRBV2 and TRBJ2-2; D call uncertain. The CDR3 loop spans 14 amino acids. Trimming pared 4 bases from V and 0 bases from J, leaving 6 bases between. Germline lookup yields CDR1 SNHLY and CDR2 FYNNEI. CDR3 coding DNA: TGTGCCAGCAGTGTACAGCCGAACACCGGGGAGCTGTTTTTT. Protein: CASSVQPNTGELFF.

The genes are TRBV19 and TRBJ1-2; TRBD1 matches 12 bases. The trim removed 6 bases at V and 3 bases at J, leaving 8 bases unmatched. Germline assignment: CDR1 LNHDA and CDR2 SQIVND (reference sequence). The CDR3 is 16 residues long. CDR3 loop: CASRAGTGGFDYGYTF. The CDR3 DNA is TGTGCCAGTAGAGCCGGGACAGGGGGCTTCGACTATGGCTACACCTTC.

This clone is a singleton in its sample. This sequence joins TRBV2 and TRBJ2-5; 7 bases map to TRBD1. CDR3 size: 13 residues. Per germline, CDR1 SNHLY and CDR2 FYNNEI. V shed 6 bases and J 1 base; nucleotides not matched to a gene: 2. Here the CDR3 DNA reads TGTGCCAGCAGGACAGGGATCCAAGAGACCCAGTACTTC. It yields the protein CASRTGIQETQYF.